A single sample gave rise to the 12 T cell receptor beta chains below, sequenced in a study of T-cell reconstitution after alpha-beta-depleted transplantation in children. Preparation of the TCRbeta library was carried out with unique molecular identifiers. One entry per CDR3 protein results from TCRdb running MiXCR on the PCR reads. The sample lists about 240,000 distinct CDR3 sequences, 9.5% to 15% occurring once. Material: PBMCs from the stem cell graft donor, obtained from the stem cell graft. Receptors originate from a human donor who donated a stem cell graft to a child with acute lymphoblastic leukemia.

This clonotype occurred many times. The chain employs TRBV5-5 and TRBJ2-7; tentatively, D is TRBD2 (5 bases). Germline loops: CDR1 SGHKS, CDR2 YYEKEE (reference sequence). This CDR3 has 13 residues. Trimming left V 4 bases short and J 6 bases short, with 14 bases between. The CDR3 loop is CASSLDLVREQYF. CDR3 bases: TGTGCCAGCAGCCTGGACTTGGTGCGCGAGCAGTACTTC.

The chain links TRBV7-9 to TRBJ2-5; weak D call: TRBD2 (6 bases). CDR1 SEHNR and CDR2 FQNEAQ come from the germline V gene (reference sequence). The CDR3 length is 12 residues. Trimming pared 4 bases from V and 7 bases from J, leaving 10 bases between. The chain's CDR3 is CASSYAGGTQYF. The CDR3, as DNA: TGTGCCAGCAGCTATGCCGGGGGGACCCAGTACTTC.

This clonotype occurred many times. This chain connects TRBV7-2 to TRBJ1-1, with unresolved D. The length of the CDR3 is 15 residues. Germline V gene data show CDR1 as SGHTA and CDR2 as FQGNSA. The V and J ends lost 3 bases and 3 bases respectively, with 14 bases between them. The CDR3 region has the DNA TGTGCCAGCAGCTTTGGCCCCATGAGGGACACTGAAGCTTTCTTT. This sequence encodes CASSFGPMRDTEAFF. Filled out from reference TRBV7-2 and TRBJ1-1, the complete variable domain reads GAGVSQSPSNKVTEKGKDVELRCDPISGHTALYWYRQSLGQGLEFLIYFQGNSAPDKSGLPSDRFSAERTGGSVSTLTIQRTQQEDSAVYLCASSFGPMRDTEAFFGQGTRLTVV.

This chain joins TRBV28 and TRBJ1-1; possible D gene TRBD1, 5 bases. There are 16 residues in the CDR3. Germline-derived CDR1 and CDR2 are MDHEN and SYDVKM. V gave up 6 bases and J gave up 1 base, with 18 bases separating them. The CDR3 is CASSLLGTGPNTEAFF. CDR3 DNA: TGTGCCAGCAGCCTCCTAGGCACAGGACCGAACACTGAAGCTTTCTTT.

CDR3 nucleotides: TGTGCCAGCAGCCCCGGGCGAGGAAGTTTGGAAGAGACCCAGTACTTC. Its translation: CASSPGRGSLEETQYF. The chain uses TRBV3-1 and TRBJ2-5; D is uncertain. The V end lost 4 bases, the J end lost 3 bases, and 18 bases lay between the germline ends. This CDR3 has 16 amino acids. Germline values: CDR1 LGHDT, CDR2 YNNKEL (reference sequence).

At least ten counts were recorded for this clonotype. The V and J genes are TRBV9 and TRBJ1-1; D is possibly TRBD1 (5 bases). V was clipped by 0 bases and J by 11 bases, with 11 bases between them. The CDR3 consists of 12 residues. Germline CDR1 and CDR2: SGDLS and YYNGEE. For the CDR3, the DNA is TGTGCCAGCAGCGTAGTAGGGACGGTGGCTTTCTTT. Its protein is CASSVVGTVAFF.

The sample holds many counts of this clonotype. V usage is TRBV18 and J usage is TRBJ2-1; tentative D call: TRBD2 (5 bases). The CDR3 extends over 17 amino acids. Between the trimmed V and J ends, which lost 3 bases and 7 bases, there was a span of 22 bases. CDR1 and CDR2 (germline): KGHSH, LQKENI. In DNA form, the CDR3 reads TGTGCCAGCTCACCTTCTCCTGCAGCCGGGGTGGCGAATGAGCAGTTCTTC. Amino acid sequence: CASSPSPAAGVANEQFF.

CDR3 DNA: TGTGCCAGCAGCTTAGAGAGTAGCGGGGCATACAATGAGCAGTTCTTC. As protein: CASSLESSGAYNEQFF. The chain couples TRBV7-2 to TRBJ2-1, with TRBD2 matching over 8 bases. The junction had 6 bases not matched to a gene; V was cut back by 1 base and J by 4 bases. The CDR3 runs to 16 residues. The germline gives CDR1 SGHTA, CDR2 FQGNSA. Looking up the rest from reference TRBV7-2 and TRBJ2-1 gives the full variable domain: GAGVSQSPSNKVTEKGKDVELRCDPISGHTALYWYRQSLGQGLEFLIYFQGNSAPDKSGLPSDRFSAERTGGSVSTLTIQRTQQEDSAVYLCASSLESSGAYNEQFFGPGTRLTVL.

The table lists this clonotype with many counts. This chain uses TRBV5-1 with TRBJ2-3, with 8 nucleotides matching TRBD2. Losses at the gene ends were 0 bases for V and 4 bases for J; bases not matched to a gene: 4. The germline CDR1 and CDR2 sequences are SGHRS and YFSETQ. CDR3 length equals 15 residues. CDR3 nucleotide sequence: TGCGCCAGCAGCTTGGGAGCGGGAGCGGCAGATACGCAGTATTTT. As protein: CASSLGAGAADTQYF.

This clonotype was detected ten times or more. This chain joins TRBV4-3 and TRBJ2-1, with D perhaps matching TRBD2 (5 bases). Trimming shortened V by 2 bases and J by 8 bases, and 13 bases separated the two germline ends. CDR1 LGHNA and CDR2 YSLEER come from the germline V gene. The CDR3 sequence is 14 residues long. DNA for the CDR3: TGCGCCAGCAGCCAACGTTATAAGGAGGATGAGCAGTTCTTC. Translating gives CASSQRYKEDEQFF.

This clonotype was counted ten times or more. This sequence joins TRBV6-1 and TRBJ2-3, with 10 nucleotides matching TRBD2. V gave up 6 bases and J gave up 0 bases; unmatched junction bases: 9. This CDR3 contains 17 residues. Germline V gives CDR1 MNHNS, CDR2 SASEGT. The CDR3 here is CASRAFGLAASTDTQYF. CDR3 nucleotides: TGTGCCAGCAGAGCGTTCGGACTAGCGGCTAGCACAGATACGCAGTATTTT.

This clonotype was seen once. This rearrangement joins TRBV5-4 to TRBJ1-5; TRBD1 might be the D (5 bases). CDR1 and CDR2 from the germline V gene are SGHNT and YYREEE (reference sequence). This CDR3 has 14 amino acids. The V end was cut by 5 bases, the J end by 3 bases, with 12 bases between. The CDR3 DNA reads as TGTGCCAGCAGACTTGGGGCGGCCAATCAGCCCCAGCATTTT. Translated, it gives CASRLGAANQPQHF.